This TCR beta chain was identified during a study of T cells in Graves' hyperthyroidism and ophthalmopathy. Whole-study findings and limits: Ophthalmopathy stood apart from stable hyperthyroidism in a 13 V-J model.

PBMCs were derived from 7.5 to 10 ml fresh peripheral blood. In the case of this clonotype: Its antigen remains unknown.

TCR beta CDR3 sequences were amplified from RNA transcripts. HTBI primers were the set used in a first-round RT-PCR of the TCR CDR3. TCRdb reanalysed the multiplex PCR reads using MiXCR and keeps one entry per CDR3 protein. This table has approximately 620,000 distinct CDR3 sequences, roughly 15% appearing once. CDR3 length: 15 residues. Germline CDR1 KGHSH, CDR2 LQKENI. V shed 3 bases and J shed 9 bases, with 18 bases lying between them. The source is a middle-aged woman with Graves' ophthalmopathy. The sequencing sample was made of blood. The rearrangement links TRBV18 to TRBJ2-1, with D perhaps TRBD1 (6 bases). The CDR3 sequence is CASSPFQGQTREQFF. In nucleotides, the CDR3 is TGTGCCAGCTCACCCTTTCAGGGACAAACACGTGAGCAGTTCTTC.